The rows below give T cell receptor beta chains drawn from one sample of a study of T cell changes during pregnancy in multiple sclerosis. Profiling relied on immunoSEQ multiplex PCR, and the TCRdb table lists in-frame clones only, not all of them. The top ten hold around 0.4% of the sample, which has 50,000 or so clones, 90% to 95% seen once. The sample consisted of CD4+ T cells from peripheral blood mononuclear cells, taken before pregnancy. The source of these receptors is a female donor with multiple sclerosis, enrolled in a pregnancy study. Each CDR3 is given with its conserved first and last residue. The order of the fields is J gene, D gene, V gene, clone size, CDR3 protein, CDR3 DNA. A D gene is named only where the DNA matches it firmly. Rows may omit the clone size; those that give it use once, few, many or a size class.

TRBJ2-2	-	TRBV9	-	CASSSGERGELFF	TGTGCCAGCAGCTCGGGGGAACGGGGGGAGCTGTTTTTT
TRBJ2-1	TRBD2	TRBV30	-	CAWSVRLAGGSSLEQFF	TGTGCCTGGAGTGTTCGGCTAGCGGGAGGGTCCTCCTTGGAGCAGTTCTTC
TRBJ2-1	TRBD2	TRBV28	-	CASTIAGSYNEQFF	TGTGCCAGCACTATAGCGGGATCCTACAATGAGCAGTTCTTC
TRBJ2-1	-	TRBV11-2	-	CASSPYSGKNEQFF	TGTGCCAGCAGCCCGTACTCCGGGAAGAATGAGCAGTTCTTC
TRBJ1-2	TRBD1	TRBV19	-	CASRTQGNYGYTF	TGTGCCAGTAGAACACAGGGGAACTATGGCTACACCTTC
TRBJ2-5	TRBD1	TRBV15	once	CATSRGDRANQETQYF	TGTGCCACCAGCAGAGGGGACAGGGCCAACCAAGAGACCCAGTACTTC
TRBJ1-5	-	TRBV7-9	-	CASSVDVERGQPQHF	TGTGCCAGCAGCGTCGACGTCGAGCGGGGTCAGCCCCAGCATTTT
TRBJ2-5	TRBD2	TRBV5-1	-	CASRVRLAGQETQYF	TGCGCCAGCAGGGTGAGGCTAGCGGGGCAAGAGACCCAGTACTTC
TRBJ2-5	TRBD2	TRBV5-6	-	CASSLSGTSGSGSETQYF	TGTGCCAGCAGCTTGTCCGGGACTAGCGGGAGCGGTTCGGAGACCCAGTACTTC
TRBJ2-1	TRBD2	TRBV7-7	-	CASSPLAGVGNEQFF	TGTGCCAGCAGCCCTCTAGCGGGAGTAGGCAATGAGCAGTTCTTC
TRBJ1-4	TRBD1	TRBV7-9	-	CASTDSTGGAEKLFF	TGTGCCAGCACCGACTCTACAGGGGGAGCGGAAAAACTGTTTTTT
TRBJ1-2	-	TRBV30	-	CAWRDTTNYGYTF	TGTGCCTGGAGGGACACTACCAACTATGGCTACACCTTC
TRBJ2-7	-	TRBV6-5	-	CASSYSMAAAYEQYF	TGTGCCAGCAGTTACTCGATGGCGGCTGCCTACGAGCAGTACTTC
TRBJ2-3	TRBD1	TRBV28	-	CASSGTGAGQGFTDTQYF	TGTGCCAGCAGCGGTACCGGAGCGGGACAGGGGTTCACAGATACGCAGTATTTT
TRBJ2-1	TRBD1	TRBV2	few	CASSLTGTGNEQFF	TGTGCCAGCAGCTTAACCGGGACAGGCAATGAGCAGTTCTTC
TRBJ1-1	-	TRBV5-4	-	CASSLGPLLGGDTEAFF	TGTGCCAGCAGCTTGGGGCCGTTATTGGGAGGGGACACTGAAGCTTTCTTT
TRBJ2-2	-	TRBV19	-	CASSMGRMTGELFF	TGTGCCAGTAGTATGGGGAGGATGACCGGGGAGCTGTTTTTT
TRBJ1-3	-	TRBV14	medium-sized	CASSQAGRGNTIYF	TGTGCCAGCAGCCAAGCCGGTCGAGGAAACACCATATATTTT
TRBJ1-2	-	TRBV28	-	CASSLGGIYGYTF	TGTGCCAGCAGTTTGGGAGGGATCTATGGCTACACCTTC
TRBJ2-1	TRBD2	TRBV12-5	once	CASGLFGGLDNEQFF	TGTGCTAGTGGCCTGTTTGGGGGACTAGACAATGAGCAGTTCTTC
TRBJ2-1	TRBD2	TRBV5-4	-	CASSLSGRPYNEQFF	TGTGCCAGCAGCTTAAGCGGGAGACCCTACAATGAGCAGTTCTTC